This passage covers 14 T cell receptor beta chains from one sample sequenced in a study of blood T cell repertoires in COVID-19. Method: immunoSEQ multiplex PCR; TCRdb's copy keeps in-frame clones and lacks some. Of some 200,000 clones listed, 70% to 90% were seen once; the top ten hold 9.8%. Material for sequencing was peripheral blood. The receptors originated from a woman of 80 years or more with acute or convalescent COVID-19.

The sample holds one count of this clone. The chain recombines TRBV7-9 with TRBJ1-6; 7 bases are shared with TRBD1. The CDR3 has 15 residues. Germline V gene sequence: CDR1 SEHNR, CDR2 FQNEAQ (reference sequence). Unmatched junction bases numbered 10, after V lost 5 bases and J lost 9 bases. Written as DNA, the CDR3 is TGTGCCAGCAGCCCGGAGACAGGGAGCTTTTCACCCCTCCACTTT. Encoded protein: CASSPETGSFSPLHF.

The chain uses TRBV4-2 and TRBJ2-7; 9 nucleotides align to TRBD2. Germline V gives CDR1 LGHNA, CDR2 YNFKEQ. This CDR3 spans 17 amino acids. The V and J ends lost 1 base and 3 bases, in that order; junction bases with no gene match: 10. The DNA for the CDR3 is TGTGCCAGCAGCCAAGTATCAAGGGGACTAGCTGTCTACGAGCAGTACTTC. It encodes CASSQVSRGLAVYEQYF.

This clone is a singleton in its sample. The chain has TRBV5-4 and TRBJ2-5, with 7 bases fitting TRBD1. The germline V gene has CDR1 SGHNT and CDR2 YYREEE (reference sequence). J lost 1 base, V lost 4 bases, and 7 bases had no gene match. This CDR3 is built from 15 residues. CDR3 protein: CASSPGQAFQETQYF. The CDR3 DNA follows: TGTGCCAGCAGCCCCGGACAGGCCTTCCAAGAGACCCAGTACTTC.

The gene calls are TRBV5-1 and TRBJ1-6; possibly TRBD1 for D (5 bases). Germline values: CDR1 SGHRS, CDR2 YFSETQ. Trimming took off 2 bases at V and 5 bases at J, with 14 bases between the two ends. The CDR3 is 16 residues long. The CDR3 DNA sequence: TGCGCCAGCAGCTTTACGGGGGTCCGGGATAATTCACCCCTCCACTTT. Translating it yields CASSFTGVRDNSPLHF. The full variable domain, with the rest looked up from reference TRBV5-1 and TRBJ1-6, is KAGVTQTPRYLIKTRGQQVTLSCSPISGHRSVSWYQQTPGQGLQFLFEYFSETQRNKGNFPGRFSGRQFSNSRSEMNVSTLELGDSALYLCASSFTGVRDNSPLHFGNGTRLTVT.

The genes are TRBV7-6 and TRBJ2-5; D may be TRBD1 (6 bases). The CDR3 has 16 residues. V was shortened by 5 bases and J by 6 bases, with 22 bases between the two germline ends. Germline V gene data show CDR1 as SGHVS and CDR2 as FNYEAQ. The CDR3: CASSPAIQGVQKTQYF. The CDR3, as DNA: TGTGCCAGCAGCCCGGCAATACAGGGTGTTCAGAAGACCCAGTACTTC.

This rearrangement joins TRBV5-1 to TRBJ2-5; D gene uncertain. Germline values: CDR1 SGHRS, CDR2 YFSETQ. This CDR3 has 13 amino acids. Trimming pared 0 bases from V and 3 bases from J, leaving 6 bases between. CDR3 in amino acids: CASSLGQKETQYF. The CDR3 DNA follows: TGCGCCAGCAGCTTGGGCCAGAAAGAGACCCAGTACTTC.

The chain uses TRBV29-1 and TRBJ2-1; no firm D call. V lost 4 bases and J 4 bases, leaving 14 bases between the germline ends. This CDR3 spans 14 amino acids. In germline, CDR1 is SQVTM, CDR2 ANQGSEA. The CDR3 loop is CSVGFHQAYNEQFF. The CDR3 DNA reads TGCAGCGTTGGTTTCCACCAGGCTTACAATGAGCAGTTCTTC.

The chain has TRBV6-5 and TRBJ2-7, with D possibly being TRBD1 (6 bases). From germline, CDR1 is MNHEY and CDR2 SVGAGI. The CDR3 has 15 amino acids. Between the trimmed V and J ends, which lost 4 bases and 1 base, there was a span of 14 bases. The chain's CDR3 is CASSSRPDRSYEQYF. The DNA of the CDR3 is TGTGCCAGCAGTTCCCGCCCCGACAGGTCCTACGAGCAGTACTTC.

This chain connects TRBV25-1 to TRBJ1-1; D remains unclear. This CDR3 is built from 16 residues. Per germline, CDR1 MGHDK and CDR2 SYGVNS. The V gene lost 4 bases and the J gene lost 0 bases, with 15 bases spanning the gap. CDR3 region: CASSASRQVLNTEAFF. The CDR3 bases are TGTGCCAGCAGTGCATCCAGGCAGGTGTTGAACACTGAAGCTTTCTTT.

V is TRBV7-2 and J is TRBJ2-1, with 9 nucleotides matching TRBD1. The CDR3 extends over 14 amino acids. Germline CDR1 is SGHTA and CDR2 is FQGNSA. V gave up 0 bases and J gave up 10 bases; unmatched junction bases: 4. The CDR3 spells CASSLAWTGDEQFF. CDR3 sequence (DNA): TGTGCCAGCAGCTTAGCGTGGACAGGGGACGAGCAGTTCTTC.

The chain couples TRBV18 to TRBJ1-3, with 9 bases fitting TRBD1. CDR3 length: 14 amino acids. Trimming cost V 1 base and J 11 bases; bases outside gene matches: 6. Germline V gives CDR1 KGHSH, CDR2 LQKENI. The CDR3 nucleotides are TGTGCCAGCTCACCACGGGACAGGGTGTACGCCATATATTTT. Protein sequence: CASSPRDRVYAIYF.

V and J are TRBV2 and TRBJ2-3; unclear D gene. V was clipped by 10 bases and J by 3 bases, with 8 bases between them. The CDR3 length is 11 residues. CDR1 SNHLY and CDR2 FYNNEI come from the germline V gene. The DNA for the CDR3 is TGTGCCACCTACGGGACAGATACGCAGTATTTT. Amino acid sequence: CATYGTDTQYF.

This chain uses TRBV21-1 with TRBJ2-7; TRBD2, the D gene given by the table, was not confirmed from the DNA. TRBV21-1 is a pseudogene locus. The CDR3 extends over 12 amino acids. For the CDR3, the DNA is TGTGCCAGCAGCCGGGGGTCCTACGAGCAGTACTTC. This encodes CASSRGSYEQYF.

This clone was picked up one time. V usage is TRBV6-6 and J usage is TRBJ1-2; D might be TRBD1 (6 bases). CDR1 and CDR2 from the germline V gene are MNHNY and SVGAGI (reference sequence). With 2 bases removed from V and 6 bases from J, the gap between germline ends came to 13 bases. This CDR3 has 14 residues. CDR3 protein: CASSYGVGTNGYTF. The CDR3 region has the DNA TGTGCCAGCAGTTACGGGGTAGGGACAAATGGCTACACCTTC.